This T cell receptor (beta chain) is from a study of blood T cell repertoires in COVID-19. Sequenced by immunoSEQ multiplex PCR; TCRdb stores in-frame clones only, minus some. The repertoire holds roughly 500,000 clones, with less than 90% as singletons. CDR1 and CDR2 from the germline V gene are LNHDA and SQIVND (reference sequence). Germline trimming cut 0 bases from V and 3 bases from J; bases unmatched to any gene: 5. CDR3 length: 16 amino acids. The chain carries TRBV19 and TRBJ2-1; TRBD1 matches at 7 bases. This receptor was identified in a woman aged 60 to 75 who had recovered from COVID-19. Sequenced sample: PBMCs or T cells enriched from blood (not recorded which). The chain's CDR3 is CASSIEETGSYNEQFF. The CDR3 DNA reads TGTGCCAGTAGTATAGAGGAGACAGGGAGCTACAATGAGCAGTTCTTC.